The 24 T cell receptor beta chains below were found in one sample sequenced in a study of naive and memory T cell subsets (dated by TCRdb to about 2017). Libraries were built with UMI-ligation and nested PCR. TCRdb lists the instrument as Illumina MiSeq. To cover both TRBC1 and TRBC2, the beta constant-region primer consisted of an equimolar mix of two oligonucleotides. TCRdb reran the public reads through fastp at Q25 and MiXCR, keeping productive beta chains. Rows are combined by CDR3 protein, so each entry shows the most common genes and DNA. This sample lists 140,000 to 150,000 distinct CDR3 sequences; about 18% were detected once. The ten largest clones add up to approximately 0.13% of the sample. Material for sequencing was naive CD4+ T cells from blood. The cell subset or site label for this specimen denotes: naive T cells, CD45RA high CD27+. These TCRs come from a human donor in good health.

In this sample, this clonotype turned up a few times. The chain is built from TRBV6-5 and TRBJ1-4; 10 bases match TRBD1. Germline CDR1 MNHEY, CDR2 SVGAGI. Trimming took 2 bases from V and 6 from J; bases not matched to a gene: 6. The CDR3 is made up of 16 amino acids. DNA of the CDR3: TGTGCCAGCAGTTACCGGGGGGGGACAGGGGATGAAAAACTGTTTTTT. Its translation is CASSYRGGTGDEKLFF.

The genes are TRBV19 and TRBJ1-2; D gene uncertain. Germline-derived CDR1 and CDR2 are LNHDA and SQIVND (reference sequence). This CDR3 spans 12 amino acids. Trimming left V 7 bases short and J 7 bases short, with 13 bases between. DNA for the CDR3: TGTGCCAGTACGAAGGATTCAGGTGGCTACACCTTC. It encodes CASTKDSGGYTF. The whole variable domain, remainder taken from reference TRBV19 and TRBJ1-2, is DGGITQSPKYLFRKEGQNVTLSCEQNLNHDAMYWYRQDPGQGLRLIYYSQIVNDFQKGDIAEGYSVSREKKESFPLTVTSAQKNPTAFYLCASTKDSGGYTFGSGTRLTVV.

The V call is TRBV5-4, the J call TRBJ2-5; 7 bases map to TRBD2. J gave up 3 bases and V 6 bases, and 8 bases lay outside the gene matches. CDR1 SGHNT and CDR2 YYREEE come from the germline V gene (reference sequence). The CDR3 loop spans 14 amino acids. This chain's CDR3 is CASTRSSGEETQYF. The CDR3, as DNA: TGTGCCAGCACTCGTTCCAGCGGGGAAGAGACCCAGTACTTC.

V usage is TRBV10-3 and J usage is TRBJ2-1, with 8 positions matching TRBD2. CDR3 length: 17 amino acids. V was clipped by 10 bases and J by 0 bases; unmatched bases: 14. CDR1 ENHRY and CDR2 SYGVKD come from the germline V gene. DNA for the CDR3: TGTGCCACCACCGGGGGTAGCGGGGCTAGCTCCTACAATGAGCAGTTCTTC. It translates to CATTGGSGASSYNEQFF.

The chain employs TRBV5-1 and TRBJ2-7; no definite D call. V lost 0 bases to trimming and J lost 7 bases, with 20 bases between them. This CDR3 is built from 16 residues. The germline gives CDR1 SGHRS, CDR2 YFSETQ. For the CDR3, the DNA is TGCGCCAGCAGCTTGGAGCTCACCCGTGGGGTCCAAGAGCAGTACTTC. It yields the protein CASSLELTRGVQEQYF. The complete variable domain, with remaining parts taken from reference TRBV5-1 and TRBJ2-7, reads KAGVTQTPRYLIKTRGQQVTLSCSPISGHRSVSWYQQTPGQGLQFLFEYFSETQRNKGNFPGRFSGRQFSNSRSEMNVSTLELGDSALYLCASSLELTRGVQEQYFGPGTRLTVT.

The rearrangement joins TRBV6-2 or TRBV6-3 to TRBJ2-7; perhaps TRBD1 as D (5 bases). The germline V gene has CDR1 MNHEY and CDR2 SVGEGT. The CDR3 runs to 12 residues. V lost 6 bases and J 4 bases, leaving 10 bases between the germline ends. The CDR3 protein is CASRKTVYEQYF. CDR3 sequence (DNA): TGTGCCAGCAGGAAGACAGTGTACGAGCAGTACTTC.

This clonotype was observed a handful of times. The chain recombines TRBV5-6 with TRBJ2-3; TRBD2 matches 9 bases. This CDR3 spans 15 amino acids. Unmatched junction bases numbered 8, after V lost 6 bases and J lost 3 bases. Germline loops: CDR1 SGHDT, CDR2 YYEEEE. The DNA for the CDR3 is TGTGCCAGCAACGAATGGGGACTAGCTACAGATACGCAGTATTTT. Protein product: CASNEWGLATDTQYF.

The V call is TRBV15, the J call TRBJ2-2; D remains ambiguous. The V gene's germline CDR1 is LNHNV and CDR2 YYDKDF (reference sequence). V was trimmed by 3 bases and J by 2 bases, leaving 19 bases between them. The CDR3 consists of 18 residues. CDR3: CATSSRADWQANTGELFF. Written as DNA, the CDR3 is TGTGCCACCAGCAGCCGGGCCGATTGGCAGGCAAACACCGGGGAGCTGTTTTTT.

This clonotype was counted between two and nine times. V gene TRBV6-6 combines with J gene TRBJ2-7, with D tentatively TRBD1 or TRBD2 (6 bases each). V lost 4 bases and J lost 3, with 22 bases in between. The CDR3 has 17 residues. In germline, CDR1 is MNHNY, CDR2 SVGAGI (reference sequence). Written as DNA, the CDR3 is TGTGCCAGCAGTTCCCACGAGCTCCGGGGGCGGTTCTACGAGCAGTACTTC. This gives the protein CASSSHELRGRFYEQYF.

This chain joins TRBV25-1 and TRBJ1-2, with 11 nucleotides matching TRBD1. Germline V gives CDR1 MGHDK, CDR2 SYGVNS. CDR3 size: 15 residues. Unmatched junction bases numbered 13, after V lost 8 bases and J lost 8 bases. CDR3 sequence (DNA): TGTGCCAGCTATGCCGGTTCGGGACAGGGGGTAGGCTACACCTTC. Its translation: CASYAGSGQGVGYTF.

A few counts support this clonotype. This chain connects TRBV20-1 to TRBJ1-4; maybe TRBD1 (5 bases). The germline V and J ends were trimmed by 6 bases and 6 bases, with 14 bases remaining between them. Germline CDR1 is DFQATT and CDR2 is SNEGSKA (reference sequence). The CDR3 consists of 13 residues. CDR3 bases: TGCAGTGCAACGACGACAGTTTATGAAAAACTGTTTTTT. Protein product: CSATTTVYEKLFF.

This chain connects TRBV7-9 to TRBJ1-2; 8 nucleotides align to TRBD1. Losses at the gene ends were 1 base for V and 4 bases for J; bases not matched to a gene: 2. Germline loops: CDR1 SEHNR, CDR2 FQNEAQ (reference sequence). This CDR3 contains 14 residues. The CDR3 here is CASSLGDRGYGYTF. As DNA, the CDR3 is TGTGCCAGCAGCTTAGGTGACAGGGGCTATGGCTACACCTTC.

This clonotype has just a few counts. The chain joins TRBV20-1 to TRBJ1-4; D unclear. The CDR3 totals 14 residues. Trimming cost V 1 base and J 3 bases, with 9 bases left between them. Germline loops: CDR1 DFQATT, CDR2 SNEGSKA (reference sequence). CDR3 DNA sequence: TGCAGTGCTAGAGTTAAGCTAGCTAATGAAAAACTGTTTTTT. The encoded protein is CSARVKLANEKLFF.

This clonotype was picked up a small number of times. The rearrangement links TRBV20-1 to TRBJ2-7; either TRBD1 or TRBD2 may fit D (6 bases each). Germline-derived CDR1 and CDR2 are DFQATT and SNEGSKA (reference sequence). Trimming stripped 0 bases from V and 7 bases from J, with 16 bases between. The CDR3 covers 14 residues. The CDR3 DNA reads as TGCAGTGCTAGAGATCCCCGACAGGCGGGAGAGCAGTACTTC. Translated, it gives CSARDPRQAGEQYF.

This chain links TRBV12-3 or TRBV12-4 with TRBJ2-1, with D tentatively TRBD2 (6 bases). The CDR3 sequence is 16 residues long. V dropped 5 bases and J dropped 0 bases, with 14 bases sitting between them. The CDR3 is CASSPGGKSSYNEQFF. The CDR3, as DNA: TGTGCCAGCAGTCCCGGAGGGAAGAGCTCCTACAATGAGCAGTTCTTC.

The genes are TRBV20-1 and TRBJ1-6; D might be TRBD1 (5 bases). This CDR3 comprises 15 residues. Germline CDR1 DFQATT, CDR2 SNEGSKA (reference sequence). The germline V and J ends were trimmed by 3 bases and 8 bases, with 17 bases remaining between them. The CDR3 region has the DNA TGCAGTGCTAGCGAGGGACTTTATCTGGATTCACCCCTCCACTTT. This encodes CSASEGLYLDSPLHF.

The rearrangement joins TRBV24-1 to TRBJ2-3, with TRBD1 as a possible D gene (5 bases). The length of the CDR3 is 11 residues. V lost 7 bases and J 7 bases, leaving 8 bases between the germline ends. Per the germline V gene, CDR1 is KGHDR and CDR2 is SFDVKD. The CDR3 DNA reads TGTGCCACCAGCGCAGGGCATACGCAGTATTTT. Encoded protein: CATSAGHTQYF.

In its sample, this clonotype was seen a few times. The rearrangement links TRBV7-2 to TRBJ1-1, with a possible D match to TRBD1 (5 bases). V shed 10 bases and J shed 0 bases, with 12 bases lying between them. Germline V gene data show CDR1 as SGHTA and CDR2 as FQGNSA. CDR3 length: 13 residues. CDR3 loop: CATRQNMNTEAFF. In nucleotides, the CDR3 is TGTGCCACCCGACAGAACATGAACACTGAAGCTTTCTTT.

In its sample, this clonotype was seen a few times. The chain has TRBV7-2 and TRBJ2-3; TRBD2 is a possible D gene (5 bases). The CDR3 totals 12 residues. Per the germline V gene, CDR1 is SGHTA and CDR2 is FQGNSA. V shed 3 bases and J shed 5 bases, with 6 bases lying between them. CDR3 sequence: CASSFEGDTQYF. CDR3 coding DNA: TGTGCCAGCAGCTTCGAGGGAGATACGCAGTATTTT. Filled out from reference TRBV7-2 and TRBJ2-3, the complete variable domain reads GAGVSQSPSNKVTEKGKDVELRCDPISGHTALYWYRQSLGQGLEFLIYFQGNSAPDKSGLPSDRFSAERTGGSVSTLTIQRTQQEDSAVYLCASSFEGDTQYFGPGTRLTVL.

This clonotype was counted between two and nine times. V gene TRBV5-6 combines with J gene TRBJ2-3; 8 nucleotides agree with TRBD2. The CDR3 has 15 amino acids. V was pared by 3 bases and J by 5 bases, with 8 bases of the junction left unmatched. CDR1 SGHDT and CDR2 YYEEEE come from the germline V gene. The CDR3 DNA follows: TGTGCCAGCAGCTACTCCGGGACTAGTGGAGATACGCAGTATTTT. Amino acid sequence: CASSYSGTSGDTQYF.

The chain couples TRBV5-1 to TRBJ2-7; 8 nucleotides match TRBD1. V shed 3 bases and J 10 bases; nucleotides not matched to a gene: 9. The CDR3 runs 13 residues. Germline V gene sequence: CDR1 SGHRS, CDR2 YFSETQ. CDR3: CASSSGQGSAQYF. The CDR3 DNA reads TGCGCCAGCAGCTCCGGACAGGGTTCGGCCCAGTACTTC.

This clonotype came up a few times. J is TRBJ2-4 and V is TRBV10-3; 8 bases fit TRBD1. The CDR3 runs 16 residues. Losses at the gene ends were 2 bases for V and 0 bases for J; bases not matched to a gene: 3. Germline-derived CDR1 and CDR2 are ENHRY and SYGVKD. In DNA, the CDR3 is TGTGCCATCAGTGAGGCCAGGGGGCTAGCCAAAAACATTCAGTACTTC. Translated: CAISEARGLAKNIQYF.

This clonotype was observed a handful of times. The J gene is TRBJ1-2, the V gene TRBV29-1, with a tentative D call TRBD1 (5 bases). The ends were cut back, 1 base at V and 7 bases at J, with 13 bases in the middle. The CDR3 is made up of 13 amino acids. The germline V gene encodes CDR1 SQVTM and CDR2 ANQGSEA. The DNA for the CDR3 is TGCAGCGTTGAAGCATCGGGGGTTGCTGGCTACACCTTC. It yields the protein CSVEASGVAGYTF.

The chain couples TRBV3-1 to TRBJ2-7; no reliable D call. Trimming removed 5 bases from V and 3 bases from J, with 8 bases in between. The CDR3 has 12 residues. Per the germline V gene, CDR1 is LGHDT and CDR2 is YNNKEL (reference sequence). CDR3 in amino acids: CASSARHYEQYF. The DNA of the CDR3 is TGTGCCAGCAGCGCGCGGCACTACGAGCAGTACTTC.